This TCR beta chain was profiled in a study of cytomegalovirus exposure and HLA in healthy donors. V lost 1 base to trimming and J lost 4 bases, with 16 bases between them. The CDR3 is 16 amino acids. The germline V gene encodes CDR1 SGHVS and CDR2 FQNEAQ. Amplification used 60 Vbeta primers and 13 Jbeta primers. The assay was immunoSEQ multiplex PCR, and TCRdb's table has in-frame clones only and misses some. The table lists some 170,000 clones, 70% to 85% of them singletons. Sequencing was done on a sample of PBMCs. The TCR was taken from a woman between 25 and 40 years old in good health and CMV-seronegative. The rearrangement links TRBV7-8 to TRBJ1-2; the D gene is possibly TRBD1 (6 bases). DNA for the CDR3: TGTGCCAGCAGCTTAGAAAGACAGGCCCTAAGCTATGGCTACACCTTC. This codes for CASSLERQALSYGYTF.